The 11 T cell receptor beta chains reported below all come from one sample, sequenced in a study of blood T cell repertoires in COVID-19. The protocol was immunoSEQ multiplex PCR, while the TCRdb copy is restricted to in-frame clones and leaves out a portion. The sample holds 350,000 to 550,000 clones, around nine tenths seen once. Material for sequencing was PBMCs or T cells enriched from blood (not recorded which). These TCRs come from a woman aged 18 to 35 with acute COVID-19.

The chain recombines TRBV5-1 with TRBJ2-2, with D hard to call. Trimming removed 4 bases from V and 0 bases from J, with 13 bases in between. CDR3 length: 16 amino acids. The germline CDR1 and CDR2 sequences are SGHRS and YFSETQ. Written as DNA, the CDR3 is TGCGCCAGCAGCACCTCCGCTAGGACGAACACCGGGGAGCTGTTTTTT. Protein sequence: CASSTSARTNTGELFF.

This clone showed up just once. The CDR3 region has the DNA TGTGCCAGCAGCCAAGGGACATCCACTGAAGCTTTCTTT. As protein: CASSQGTSTEAFF. J is TRBJ1-1 and V is TRBV14, with D possibly being TRBD1 (5 bases). The V end was cut by 1 base, the J end by 4 bases, with 7 bases between. The CDR3 spans 13 residues. Germline V gene lookup returns CDR1 SGHDN and CDR2 FVKESK.

This chain connects TRBV7-9 to TRBJ1-1, with 7 bases lining up with TRBD1. Germline CDR1 and CDR2: SEHNR and FQNEAQ (reference sequence). The V and J ends lost 5 bases and 1 base, in that order; junction bases with no gene match: 4. CDR3 size: 14 residues. The CDR3 region has the DNA TGTGCCAGCAGCATACAGGGGTCGAACACTGAAGCTTTCTTT. Translated, it gives CASSIQGSNTEAFF.

The chain employs TRBV7-2 and TRBJ2-3, with 11 bases that match TRBD2. The V gene's germline CDR1 is SGHTA and CDR2 FQGNSA. J gave up 4 bases and V 6 bases, and 9 bases lay outside the gene matches. CDR3 length: 16 amino acids. CDR3 nucleotide sequence: TGTGCCAGCAGAGAACTAGCGGGAGAGTGGGCAGATACGCAGTATTTT. The encoded protein is CASRELAGEWADTQYF.

The chain is built from TRBV19 and TRBJ2-6; maybe TRBD2 (6 bases). Trimming left V 6 bases short and J 0 bases short, with 9 bases between. The CDR3 contains 15 residues. The V gene's germline CDR1 is LNHDA and CDR2 SQIVND (reference sequence). The CDR3 coding sequence is TGTGCCAGTAGAGACGGGGGCTCTGGGGCCAACGTCCTGACTTTC. It encodes CASRDGGSGANVLTF. Full variable domain (remainder filled in from reference TRBV19 and TRBJ2-6): DGGITQSPKYLFRKEGQNVTLSCEQNLNHDAMYWYRQDPGQGLRLIYYSQIVNDFQKGDIAEGYSVSREKKESFPLTVTSAQKNPTAFYLCASRDGGSGANVLTFGAGSRLTVL.

This chain links TRBV5-1 with TRBJ1-2; tentatively, D is TRBD1 (5 bases). CDR3 length equals 13 residues. V lost 4 bases and J 5 bases, leaving 12 bases between the germline ends. CDR1 is SGHRS and CDR2 is YFSETQ in the germline V gene. In DNA form, the CDR3 reads TGCGCCAGCAGCCGAACCCAGGGTTATGGCTACACCTTC. It codes for CASSRTQGYGYTF.

The chain links TRBV9 to TRBJ2-1, with D maybe TRBD2 (7 bases). Germline V gene lookup returns CDR1 SGDLS and CDR2 YYNGEE. Trimming stripped 3 bases from V and 8 bases from J, with 24 bases between. The CDR3 extends over 17 amino acids. In nucleotides, the CDR3 is TGTGCCAGCAGCGCCCCGGGGGGCGTAGCTTCTAGAGATGAGCAGTTCTTC. Translation gives CASSAPGGVASRDEQFF. Together with reference TRBV9 and TRBJ2-1, the CDR3 gives the full variable domain: DSGVTQTPKHLITATGQRVTLRCSPRSGDLSVYWYQQSLDQGLQFLIQYYNGEERAKGNILERFSAQQFPDLHSELNLSSLELGDSALYFCASSAPGGVASRDEQFFGPGTRLTVL.

V gene TRBV11-2 combines with J gene TRBJ2-1; possible D gene TRBD2, 5 bases. The CDR3 totals 15 residues. V was cut by 5 bases and J by 0 bases, with 11 bases left in between. Germline lookup yields CDR1 SGHAT and CDR2 FQNNGV. CDR3 sequence reads: CASSQEAVSYNEQFF. CDR3 in DNA: TGTGCCAGCAGCCAGGAGGCGGTCTCCTACAATGAGCAGTTCTTC.

This clone appeared a single time. V usage is TRBV11-3 and J usage is TRBJ1-2; 9 nucleotides match TRBD1. The CDR3 runs 15 residues. V trimming: 8 bases; J trimming: 4 bases; junction bases outside the gene matches: 11. CDR1 SGHNT and CDR2 YENEEA come from the germline V gene. The CDR3 DNA reads TGTGCCAGCCCTGAGGGGGACAGGGTCGGCTATGGCTACACCTTC. Translation: CASPEGDRVGYGYTF.

The rearrangement links TRBV9 to TRBJ1-1; 7 bases match TRBD1. After removal of 3 bases from V and 3 bases from J, the junction contained 11 bases not matched to a gene. The V gene's germline CDR1 is SGDLS and CDR2 YYNGEE. The CDR3 is made up of 16 amino acids. In DNA, the CDR3 is TGTGCCAGCAGCGCAGGGGGTCCGTCGCACGACACTGAAGCTTTCTTT. Protein product: CASSAGGPSHDTEAFF.

In its sample, this clone was seen once. V gene TRBV3-1 (or the pseudogene TRBV3-2) combines with J gene TRBJ2-2; D may be TRBD2 (7 bases). The CDR3 extends over 17 amino acids. V gave up 3 bases and J gave up 4 bases, with 18 bases separating them. From germline, CDR1 is LGHDT and CDR2 YNNKEL (reference sequence). In nucleotides, the CDR3 is TGTGCCAGCAGCCACAGGGGTGCGGGGGTCTTCACCGGGGAGCTGTTTTTT. Its translation: CASSHRGAGVFTGELFF.